Below are 29 T cell receptor beta chains sequenced from a single sample in a study of T cell responses to AZD1222 COVID-19 vaccine. The method was immunoSEQ multiplex PCR; TCRdb's version includes in-frame clones alone and lacks a portion of them. The sample comprises roughly 150,000 clones, 85% to 95% of which are singletons, and 2.3% rests with the top ten. The sequences come from peripheral blood, collected on day 0 of AZD1222 vaccination. These receptors originate from an adult in good health.

CDR3 sequence (DNA): TGTGCCAGCAGTGATTCAGGGGGTAGGCAGCCCCAGCATTTT. Its protein product is CASSDSGGRQPQHF. The genes are TRBV2 and TRBJ1-5; the match to TRBD1 covers 7 bases. Looked up from germline, CDR1 is SNHLY and CDR2 is FYNNEI. The trim removed 3 bases at V and 7 bases at J, leaving 6 bases unmatched. CDR3 size: 14 residues.

This clone was recorded only once. J is TRBJ1-2 and V is TRBV2; D gene uncertain. This CDR3 comprises 12 residues. The germline V gene encodes CDR1 SNHLY and CDR2 FYNNEI. Trimming shortened V by 2 bases and J by 7 bases, and 8 bases separated the two germline ends. The CDR3 coding sequence is TGTGCCAGCAGTGAATTACGTCGTGGCTACACCTTC. It codes for CASSELRRGYTF.

The V call is TRBV7-3, the J call TRBJ2-1; 10 bases fit TRBD2. V trimming: 5 bases; J trimming: 6 bases; junction bases outside the gene matches: 13. The CDR3 extends over 17 amino acids. Germline V gives CDR1 SGHTA, CDR2 FQGTGA. The CDR3 sequence is CASSKDSRTSGGNEQFF. The CDR3 DNA reads TGTGCCAGCAGCAAAGACAGCAGGACTAGCGGAGGCAATGAGCAGTTCTTC.

The chain carries TRBV10-3 and TRBJ2-1, with a possible D match to TRBD2 (7 bases). The CDR3 spans 16 residues. Germline V gene data show CDR1 as ENHRY and CDR2 as SYGVKD. V was pared by 3 bases and J by 1 base, with 13 bases between. CDR3 DNA sequence: TGTGCCATCAGTGAAAGGGGGGGGATATCCTACAATGAGCAGTTCTTC. Translation gives CAISERGGISYNEQFF.

The chain carries TRBV29-1 and TRBJ1-1; D remains unclear. This CDR3 has 14 amino acids. Germline lookup yields CDR1 SQVTM and CDR2 ANQGSEA. Between the trimmed V and J ends, which lost 6 bases and 5 bases, there was a span of 19 bases. CDR3 sequence: CSVPVRDISTEAFF. CDR3 nucleotides: TGCAGCGTACCCGTAAGGGATATCTCGACTGAAGCTTTCTTT.

The chain employs TRBV10-1 and TRBJ2-1, with TRBD2 matching 9 bases. In germline, CDR1 is WNHNN, CDR2 SYGVQD (reference sequence). The CDR3 is made up of 14 amino acids. Unmatched junction bases numbered 6, after V lost 6 bases and J lost 6 bases. The CDR3 loop reads CASRGTSPSNEQFF. The DNA for the CDR3 is TGCGCCAGCAGGGGGACTAGCCCAAGCAATGAGCAGTTCTTC.

This clone was counted a single time. The rearrangement links TRBV28 to TRBJ1-1; the D gene is possibly TRBD1 (6 bases). This CDR3 is built from 13 residues. V was pared by 10 bases and J by 5 bases, with 17 bases between. The germline gives CDR1 MDHEN, CDR2 SYDVKM. The chain's CDR3 is CATVVQGWTEAFF. Written as DNA, the CDR3 is TGTGCCACCGTGGTCCAGGGGTGGACTGAAGCTTTCTTT. The full variable domain, rest sourced from reference TRBV28 and TRBJ1-1, is DVKVTQSSRYLVKRTGEKVFLECVQDMDHENMFWYRQDPGLGLRLIYFSYDVKMKEKGDIPEGYSVSREKKERFSLILESASTNQTSMYLCATVVQGWTEAFFGQGTRLTVV.

The V gene is TRBV21-1, the J gene TRBJ2-7; the table calls TRBD2, which could not be checked here. TRBV21-1 has pseudogene status. The CDR3 sequence is 14 residues long. CDR3 residues: CASSKAGGGNEQYF. The CDR3 DNA reads as TGTGCCAGCAGCAAAGCGGGGGGAGGAAACGAGCAGTACTTC.

The chain is built from TRBV10-3 and TRBJ1-6, with 7 bases that match TRBD1. This CDR3 region has 12 residues. V trimming: 10 bases; J trimming: 6 bases; junction bases outside the gene matches: 3. Germline V lookup: CDR1 ENHRY, CDR2 SYGVKD. Here the CDR3 reads CATGTANSPLHF. The CDR3 DNA follows: TGTGCCACCGGGACAGCTAATTCACCCCTCCACTTT.

This clone was seen just once. The chain links TRBV27 to TRBJ1-1; D gene uncertain. This CDR3 has 14 amino acids. Germline V gives CDR1 MNHEY, CDR2 SMNVEV (reference sequence). Trimming shortened V by 5 bases and J by 11 bases, and 21 bases separated the two germline ends. The CDR3 is CASSSSAVAAGAFF. Here the CDR3 DNA reads TGTGCCAGCAGTAGCTCCGCGGTTGCCGCGGGTGCTTTCTTT.

This clone was picked up one time. The chain employs TRBV5-1 and TRBJ2-7; 7 bases align to TRBD2. After removal of 0 bases from V and 7 bases from J, the junction contained 10 bases not matched to a gene. The CDR3 runs 15 residues. Germline V lookup: CDR1 SGHRS, CDR2 YFSETQ. The chain's CDR3 is CASSLEAAGVGEQYF. CDR3 DNA: TGCGCCAGCAGCTTGGAGGCCGCGGGAGTGGGGGAGCAGTACTTC.

This chain links TRBV18 with TRBJ1-4; no clear D. The V end was cut by 3 bases, the J end by 8 bases, with 10 bases between. Germline V gives CDR1 KGHSH, CDR2 LQKENI. The CDR3 consists of 13 residues. CDR3 in amino acids: CASSPRGGEKLFF. Here the CDR3 DNA reads TGTGCCAGCTCACCCCGGGGAGGCGAAAAACTGTTTTTT.

The J gene is TRBJ1-2, the V gene TRBV10-2, with 9 bases lining up with TRBD1. The CDR3 runs 15 residues. J was trimmed by 7 bases and V by 3 bases; bases with no gene match: 9. Germline V lookup: CDR1 WSHSY, CDR2 SAAADI. The CDR3 loop is CASSDSTGGAGGYTF. CDR3 nucleotides: TGCGCCAGCAGTGACTCTACAGGGGGCGCGGGTGGCTACACCTTC.

The CDR3 here is CASSPTPPGNTEAFF. For the CDR3, the DNA is TGTGCCAGCAGCCCGACCCCCCCAGGGAACACTGAAGCTTTCTTT. V usage is TRBV6-2 or TRBV6-3 and J usage is TRBJ1-1; D unclear. Germline V CDR1 and CDR2: MNHEY, SVGEGT. The ends were cut back, 6 bases at V and 1 base at J, with 15 bases in the middle. This CDR3 comprises 15 residues.

J is TRBJ2-5 and V is TRBV5-1; TRBD1 or TRBD2 may be the D gene (5 bases each). The CDR3 has 12 amino acids. V lost 7 bases, J lost 7 bases, and 14 bases lay in between. CDR1 is SGHRS and CDR2 is YFSETQ in the germline V gene. DNA for the CDR3: TGCGCCAGCGGGGAGTCTCAGGGGACCCAGTACTTC. It yields the protein CASGESQGTQYF.

V usage is TRBV4-1 and J usage is TRBJ2-3; TRBD2 matches 8 bases. CDR3 length: 16 amino acids. Trimming took 4 bases from V and 2 from J; bases not matched to a gene: 8. CDR1 and CDR2 from the germline V gene are MGHRA and YSYEKL. CDR3 sequence (DNA): TGCGCCAGCAGCCCAGGAGCGGGGGATGCCACAGATACGCAGTATTTT. Amino acid sequence: CASSPGAGDATDTQYF.

The rearrangement uses TRBV1 and TRBJ1-1. TRBV1 has pseudogene status. CDR3 length equals 16 residues. The CDR3 nucleotides are TGCACCAGCAGCCATCCGAGGGGTACGGTGAACACTGAAGCTTTCTTT. Translation: CTSSHPRGTVNTEAFF.

The rearrangement uses TRBV29-1 and TRBJ1-3; unclear D gene. Germline loops: CDR1 SQVTM, CDR2 ANQGSEA. The V gene lost 6 bases and the J gene lost 6 bases, with 12 bases spanning the gap. The CDR3 length is 12 residues. As DNA, the CDR3 is TGCAGCGTGGCCCCCCATGAAAACACCATATATTTT. Translated: CSVAPHENTIYF.

The chain uses TRBV19 and TRBJ2-7; D is unclear. Germline V gives CDR1 LNHDA, CDR2 SQIVND (reference sequence). CDR3 length: 13 residues. The V end lost 0 bases, the J end lost 1 base, and 4 bases lay between the germline ends. CDR3 amino acids: CASSIEGSYEQYF. In DNA, the CDR3 is TGTGCCAGTAGTATAGAGGGGTCCTACGAGCAGTACTTC.

V usage is TRBV27 and J usage is TRBJ1-5; TRBD1 agrees at 7 bases. This CDR3 contains 12 residues. With V trimmed by 6 bases and J by 7 bases, 3 bases remained unmatched. Germline V lookup: CDR1 MNHEY, CDR2 SMNVEV (reference sequence). CDR3 in amino acids: CASRTGLQPQHF. CDR3 bases: TGTGCCAGCAGGACAGGGCTGCAGCCCCAGCATTTT.

The V call is TRBV19, the J call TRBJ2-2, with D perhaps assigned TRBD1 or TRBD2 (6 bases each). The CDR3 has 15 amino acids. V was cut by 1 base and J by 3 bases, with 9 bases left in between. Germline lookup yields CDR1 LNHDA and CDR2 SQIVND (reference sequence). The CDR3, as DNA: TGTGCCAGTAGTATAGTGGGGGGCGACACCGGGGAGCTGTTTTTT. It specifies CASSIVGGDTGELFF.

This clone has only one observation. The CDR3 DNA is TGCGCCAGCAGCCAAGGGAGCGGGAGGGCGCGTGGCACCGGGGAGCTGTTTTTT. Protein sequence: CASSQGSGRARGTGELFF. The rearrangement links TRBV4-1 to TRBJ2-2; 10 positions match TRBD2. The CDR3 runs 18 residues. Germline assignment: CDR1 MGHRA and CDR2 YSYEKL. J was trimmed by 4 bases and V by 1 base; bases with no gene match: 9.

This chain connects TRBV16 to TRBJ2-5; weak D call: TRBD1 (6 bases). Trimming shortened V by 2 bases and J by 5 bases, and 12 bases separated the two germline ends. The CDR3 extends over 14 amino acids. Germline V gene lookup returns CDR1 KGHSY and CDR2 FQNENV. CDR3 region: CASSQSTGKETQYF. The CDR3, as DNA: TGTGCCAGCAGCCAAAGCACAGGGAAGGAGACCCAGTACTTC.

The chain employs TRBV6-2 or TRBV6-3 and TRBJ1-1, with 7 nucleotides matching TRBD1. The germline V gene has CDR1 MNHEY and CDR2 SVGEGT. The junction had 4 bases not matched to a gene; V was cut back by 5 bases and J by 1 base. The CDR3 is 14 amino acids. CDR3 in amino acids: CASSPRQGNTEAFF. As DNA, the CDR3 is TGTGCCAGCAGTCCCAGACAGGGGAACACTGAAGCTTTCTTT.

The rearrangement uses TRBV3-1 (or the pseudogene TRBV3-2) and TRBJ2-1; D ambiguous. V was clipped by 4 bases and J by 6 bases, with 10 bases between them. Germline loops: CDR1 LGHDT, CDR2 YNNKEL (reference sequence). The CDR3 has 13 residues. The CDR3 is CASSPGLVNEQFF. In nucleotides, the CDR3 is TGTGCCAGCAGCCCAGGCCTAGTCAATGAGCAGTTCTTC.

The chain uses TRBV27 and TRBJ1-1; possibly TRBD1 for D (5 bases). Germline CDR1 MNHEY, CDR2 SMNVEV (reference sequence). The CDR3 contains 12 residues. V shed 8 bases and J shed 1 base, with 8 bases lying between them. The CDR3 region is CASRTGNTEAFF. Written as DNA, the CDR3 is TGTGCCAGCCGCACAGGGAACACTGAAGCTTTCTTT.

This chain connects TRBV6-2 or TRBV6-3 to TRBJ1-4; D is ambiguous. The CDR3 has 17 amino acids. Germline lookup yields CDR1 MNHEY and CDR2 SVGEGT. Trimming cost V 0 bases and J 3 bases, with 14 bases left between them. The CDR3 reads CASSYSIFRVPNEKLFF. In DNA form, the CDR3 reads TGTGCCAGCAGTTACTCGATATTCCGGGTCCCTAATGAAAAACTGTTTTTT.

The CDR3 sequence is CASSQVLILRYSPLHF. As DNA, the CDR3 is TGCGCCAGCAGCCAAGTGTTAATCCTGCGCTATTCACCCCTCCACTTT. The chain has TRBV4-1 and TRBJ1-6; D is undetermined. V was pared by 1 base and J by 8 bases, with 15 bases between. The CDR3 consists of 16 residues. Germline CDR1 is MGHRA and CDR2 is YSYEKL.

This chain joins TRBV6-4 and TRBJ1-1, with 8 bases matching TRBD1. Unmatched junction bases numbered 7, after V lost 6 bases and J lost 4 bases. The germline V gene has CDR1 MRHNA and CDR2 SNTAGT. CDR3 length: 14 residues. The CDR3 coding sequence is TGTGCCAGCAGGCCACAGGGGGGGGGCACTGAAGCTTTCTTT. Encoded protein: CASRPQGGGTEAFF.